Listed below are T cell receptor beta chains from one sample, sequenced in a study of CD4 T cells in relation to SARS-CoV-2 and coronaviruses. Sequenced by immunoSEQ multiplex PCR; TCRdb stores in-frame clones only, minus some. The sample consists of tens of thousands of clones, about 92% of them appearing once. The sample was naive CD4+ T cells from PBMCs. These TCRs come from an adult with COVID-19. Each CDR3 is given with its conserved first and last residue. D genes are given only for firm matches. Clone sizes are given selectively: once, few, many, or a class where the clone is expanded.

. . TRBJ1-1 TRBV5-1 CASSYGGNTEAFF
TRBD1 . TRBJ2-7 TRBV5-6 CASSFWTGGPSYEQYF
. . TRBJ2-7 TRBV27 CASSRDPLYEQYF
TRBD1 once TRBJ2-7 TRBV27 CASSSRQGASYEQYF
. . TRBJ1-6 TRBV5-1 CASSPKRNTRSRWDSPLHF
TRBD2 . TRBJ2-3 TRBV5-1 CASSSGTSGRGGTDTQYF
TRBD1 . TRBJ2-3 TRBV5-1 CASSPGQGTDTQYF
TRBD1 . TRBJ1-2 TRBV7-9 CASSLTTGGYGYTF
. . TRBJ2-7 TRBV3-1/TRBV3-2 CASSQRATTYEQYF
. . TRBJ2-7 TRBV19 CASSIAAGGVYEQYF
TRBD2 . TRBJ2-1 TRBV11-2 CASSLIGLAGDEQFF
. . TRBJ2-3 TRBV27 CASSLRGGPGNTQYF
TRBD2 . TRBJ2-7 TRBV27 CASSFRLAETYEQYF
. . TRBJ2-7 TRBV28 CASSLMGAPYSYEQYF
. . TRBJ2-5 TRBV11-2 CASSLSSSRETQYF
TRBD2 . TRBJ2-7 TRBV30 CAWGTSGIYEQYF
TRBD2 . TRBJ2-1 TRBV19 CASSTLWREAYNEQFF
. . TRBJ2-7 TRBV2 CASRSPRRPYEQYF
. . TRBJ2-1 TRBV5-4 CASSLINEQFF
. . TRBJ2-1 TRBV2 CASMEGSYNEQFF
. once TRBJ2-5 TRBV9 CASSAEVQRSETQYF
. . TRBJ2-7 TRBV5-1 CASRPISSSYEQYF
. . TRBJ1-2 TRBV7-8 CASSLSTGPYGYTF
. . TRBJ2-2 TRBV2 CASSASADRSAGELFF
TRBD2 . TRBJ2-5 TRBV7-3 CASSQAGESETQYF
. . TRBJ1-6 TRBV30 CAWSVGQYNSPLHF
. . TRBJ2-7 TRBV7-8 CASSRRQAYEQYF
. . TRBJ2-2 TRBV5-1 CASSTDGSGELFF
TRBD2 . TRBJ2-3 TRBV5-4 CASSSIAGGSTDTQYF
. . TRBJ2-1 TRBV5-4 CASSLDPRTSYNEQFF
. . TRBJ1-2 TRBV5-6 CASSPSPANYGYTF
. . TRBJ1-3 TRBV30 CAWRKGSSGNTIYF
TRBD2 . TRBJ2-1 TRBV11-2 CASSSGLAGSNYYNEQFF
. . TRBJ2-7 TRBV19 CASNPGQGEQYF
. . TRBJ2-2 TRBV10-3 CAISRTVLLAGTNTGELFF
. once TRBJ2-7 TRBV5-4 CASSGDTFSYEQYF
TRBD2 . TRBJ2-5 TRBV13 CASSTGLAVPKETQYF
. . TRBJ2-3 TRBV29-1 CSVQMVVAQYF
. . TRBJ2-3 TRBV27 CASRGQTGGTQYF
. . TRBJ2-1 TRBV24-1 CATSDALGVSYNEQFF
. . TRBJ2-1 TRBV28 CASSLSLNEQFF
TRBD2 once TRBJ2-7 TRBV4-2 CASSAQTSGFTYEQYF
. . TRBJ2-3 TRBV13 CAAAGRSGRSDTQYF
TRBD1 few TRBJ1-5 TRBV12-3/TRBV12-4 CASSPNRGQPQHF
. . TRBJ2-2 TRBV7-9 CASSFGPAVGELFF
TRBD2 . TRBJ2-1 TRBV27 CASSPVGTSGVIYNEQFF
. . TRBJ2-5 TRBV18 CASSLGQQETQYF
. . TRBJ2-7 TRBV30 CAWNRDTRYEQYF
TRBD1 . TRBJ2-7 TRBV4-2 CASSPTAGQVYEQYF
. . TRBJ2-2 TRBV24-1 CATSDPPTRGELFF
. . TRBJ2-3 TRBV9 CASSVAPPSDTQYF
TRBD2 . TRBJ2-7 TRBV4-3 CASSQDKRETDEQYF
TRBD1 . TRBJ2-7 TRBV5-1 CASSDPGQSYEQYF
. . TRBJ2-3 TRBV6-5 CATSRTNAQYF